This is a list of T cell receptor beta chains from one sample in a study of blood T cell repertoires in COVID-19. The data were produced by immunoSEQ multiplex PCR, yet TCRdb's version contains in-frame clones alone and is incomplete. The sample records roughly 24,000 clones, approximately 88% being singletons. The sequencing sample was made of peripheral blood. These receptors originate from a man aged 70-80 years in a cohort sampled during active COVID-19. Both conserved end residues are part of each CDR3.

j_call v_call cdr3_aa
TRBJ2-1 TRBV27 CASSADLSYNEQFF
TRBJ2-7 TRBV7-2 CASSTNRGPYEQYF
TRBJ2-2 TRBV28 CASSLPRSSTGELFF
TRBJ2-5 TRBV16 CASSRRAGETQYF
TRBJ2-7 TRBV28 CASSEPTIRQYF
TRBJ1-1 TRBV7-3 CASSWGGMNTEAFF
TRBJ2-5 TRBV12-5 CASGARTSAKRETQYF
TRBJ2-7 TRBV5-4 CASSPGTGTFYEQYF
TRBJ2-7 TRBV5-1 CASRDTSYEQYF
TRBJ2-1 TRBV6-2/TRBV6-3 CASSYGSSGSTYNEQFF
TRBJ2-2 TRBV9 CASSGVRTSGTRGTGELFF
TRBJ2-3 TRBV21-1 CANPGLAFRTDTQYF
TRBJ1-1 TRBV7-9 CASSLSRDSEAFF
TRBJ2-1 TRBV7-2 CARAPQGSYNEQFF
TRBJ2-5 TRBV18 CASSPGGETQYF
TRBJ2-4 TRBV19 CASSSGSAKNIQYF
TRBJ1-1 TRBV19 CASTANGRGRDEAFF
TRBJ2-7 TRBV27 CASSHQRTSGNYEQYF
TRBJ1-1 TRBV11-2 CASRSAGTGINTEAFF
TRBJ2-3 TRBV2 CASSVGGQGAQNTQYF
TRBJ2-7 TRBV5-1 CASNPLGGFYEQYF
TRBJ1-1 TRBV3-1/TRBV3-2 CASSPPGTINTEAFF
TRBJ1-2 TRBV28 CASSPLTGVDGYTF
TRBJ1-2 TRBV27 CASSRVLPKQGFGYTF
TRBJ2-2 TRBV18 CASRQGAHRANTGELFF
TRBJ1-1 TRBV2 CASRWDSTTEAFF
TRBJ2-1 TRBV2 CASRAGTSGRVNEQFF
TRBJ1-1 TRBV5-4 CASSLARANTEAFF
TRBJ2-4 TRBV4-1 CASSQTRAVAGGPEDIQYF
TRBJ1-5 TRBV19 CASSPRQGEKPQHF
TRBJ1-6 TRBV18 CASSPKENSPLHF
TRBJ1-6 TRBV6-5 CASSYTGQGGGSPLHF
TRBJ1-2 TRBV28 CASGVNYGYTF
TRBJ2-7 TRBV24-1 CATSGTGAYEQYF
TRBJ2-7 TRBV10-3 CAISESVQNYEQYF
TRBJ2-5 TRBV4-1 CASSQDRTSGSQETQYF